This passage covers 12 T cell receptor beta chains from one sample sequenced in a study of blood T cell repertoires in COVID-19. Clones were sequenced by immunoSEQ multiplex PCR, and TCRdb holds only the in-frame ones, with some missing. The sample holds around 270,000 clones, approximately 85% seen once. The sample was peripheral blood. These receptors originate from a human donor with COVID-19, enrolled during active disease. The donor label of this sample is uncertain.

The genes are TRBV19 and TRBJ1-6; 9 nucleotides align to TRBD1. This CDR3 region has 17 residues. Losses at the gene ends were 3 bases for V and 9 bases for J; bases not matched to a gene: 12. Germline CDR1 and CDR2: LNHDA and SQIVND (reference sequence). CDR3: CASSIAVGQGPSSPLHF. For the CDR3, the DNA is TGTGCCAGTAGTATTGCCGTGGGACAGGGACCGAGTTCACCCCTCCACTTT.

This clone was detected only once. This sequence joins TRBV28 and TRBJ2-7, with D possibly matching TRBD2 (5 bases). CDR1 and CDR2 (germline): MDHEN, SYDVKM. Deletions cut 4 bases from V and 2 bases from J, with 15 bases between. The CDR3 spans 15 residues. The CDR3 reads CASSSPGGAAYEQYF. The CDR3 DNA reads as TGTGCCAGCAGTTCCCCCGGAGGCGCAGCCTACGAGCAGTACTTC.

J is TRBJ1-2 and V is TRBV28, with TRBD1 as a possible D gene (5 bases). The CDR3 covers 14 residues. V was clipped by 8 bases and J by 0 bases, with 13 bases between them. Looked up from germline, CDR1 is MDHEN and CDR2 is SYDVKM. The CDR3 DNA reads as TGTGCCAGCGGGTTAAGACAGACTAACTATGGCTACACCTTC. Translation gives CASGLRQTNYGYTF.

This clone is a singleton in its sample. The gene calls are TRBV7-2 and TRBJ1-2; 9 positions agree with TRBD1. The CDR3 has 15 amino acids. Germline trimming cut 5 bases from V and 4 bases from J; bases unmatched to any gene: 8. The germline V gene has CDR1 SGHTA and CDR2 FQGNSA. The DNA for the CDR3 is TGTGCCAGCAGCCTTGACAGGGGGAATGGCTATGGCTACACCTTC. Protein: CASSLDRGNGYGYTF.

V is TRBV19 and J is TRBJ1-1, with D tentatively TRBD1 (5 bases). Deletions cut 3 bases from V and 0 bases from J, with 11 bases between. The CDR3 length is 15 residues. Germline V lookup: CDR1 LNHDA, CDR2 SQIVND (reference sequence). CDR3 region: CASSISHRMNTEAFF. In DNA form, the CDR3 reads TGTGCCAGTAGTATTTCGCACAGGATGAACACTGAAGCTTTCTTT.

V usage is TRBV7-2 and J usage is TRBJ1-3, with 9 bases matching TRBD1. This CDR3 has 14 residues. Unmatched junction bases numbered 4, after V lost 8 bases and J lost 2 bases. CDR1 and CDR2 (germline): SGHTA, FQGNSA. The CDR3 DNA is TGTGCCAGCTCCGGGACAGGGACTGGAAACACCATATATTTT. It is translated as CASSGTGTGNTIYF.

This chain links TRBV12-3 or TRBV12-4 with TRBJ1-1; D is possibly TRBD1 (5 bases). There are 13 residues in the CDR3. The V gene lost 6 bases and the J gene lost 0 bases, with 8 bases spanning the gap. The CDR3 nucleotides are TGTGCCAGCAGCACGGACATGAACACTGAAGCTTTCTTT. Protein product: CASSTDMNTEAFF.

By sample share, this clone is medium-sized. The chain has TRBV24-1 and TRBJ2-3; TRBD1 agrees at 10 bases. V lost 0 bases to trimming and J lost 5 bases; unmatched junction nucleotides: 22. Germline lookup yields CDR1 KGHDR and CDR2 SFDVKD. The CDR3 extends over 22 amino acids. CDR3 in DNA: TGTGCCACCAGTGATTTGCTTTTAGTCGGTTGCGGGACAGGGGTTCTCAAAGATACGCAGTATTTT. This gives the protein CATSDLLLVGCGTGVLKDTQYF.

V and J are TRBV5-1 and TRBJ2-2, with 11 nucleotides matching TRBD2. The V segment lost 5 bases and the J segment 6 bases; nucleotides outside the gene matches: 9. Germline values: CDR1 SGHRS, CDR2 YFSETQ. This CDR3 is 16 amino acids long. In DNA form, the CDR3 reads TGCGCCAGCAGTTTTCCGACTAGCGGGACGTCCGGGGAGCTGTTTTTT. This encodes CASSFPTSGTSGELFF.

The chain employs TRBV28 and TRBJ2-3, with 9 bases aligning to TRBD2. V gave up 7 bases and J gave up 3 bases; unmatched junction bases: 14. Germline assignment: CDR1 MDHEN and CDR2 SYDVKM. The CDR3 has 17 residues. This CDR3 is CASTPILAGGSTDTQYF. The CDR3 region has the DNA TGTGCCAGCACCCCTATTTTGGCGGGAGGGTCGACAGATACGCAGTATTTT.

The chain has TRBV29-1 and TRBJ2-7; D perhaps matches TRBD1 (8 bases). CDR1 and CDR2 from the germline V gene are SQVTM and ANQGSEA. This CDR3 comprises 14 residues. The V and J ends lost 1 base and 6 bases respectively, with 16 bases between them. The DNA for the CDR3 is TGCAGCGTTGAAGTCTCAGGGGGCGGGGGCGAGCAGTACTTC. This gives the protein CSVEVSGGGGEQYF.

This chain links TRBV7-9 with TRBJ1-2; no definite D call. Germline V gives CDR1 SEHNR, CDR2 FQNEAQ (reference sequence). V lost 8 bases and J 3 bases, leaving 13 bases between the germline ends. The CDR3 extends over 13 amino acids. The CDR3 DNA follows: TGTGCCAGCCGCCTGACACCAGACTATGGCTACACCTTC. It is translated as CASRLTPDYGYTF. Using reference TRBV7-9 and TRBJ1-2 for the parts outside the CDR3, the full variable domain is DTGVSQNPRHKITKRGQNVTFRCDPISEHNRLYWYRQTLGQGPEFLTYFQNEAQLEKSRLLSDRFSAERPKGSFSTLEIQRTEQGDSAMYLCASRLTPDYGYTFGSGTRLTVV.